The 16 T cell receptor beta chains below were found in one sample sequenced in a study of control samples from healthy donors and cancer patients. Assay used: immunoSEQ multiplex PCR; TCRdb lists only in-frame clones, some missing. The data show roughly 150,000 clones, almost 90% seen once. Sequenced sample: blood. Receptors originate from a man aged 18-30 years in good health.

The J gene is TRBJ2-3, the V gene TRBV6-2 or TRBV6-3, with a possible D match to TRBD2 (5 bases). Germline assignment: CDR1 MNHEY and CDR2 SVGEGT. This CDR3 contains 18 residues. The germline V and J ends were trimmed by 4 bases and 6 bases, with 26 bases remaining between them. CDR3 protein: CASSSGRSAVLASDTQYF. The CDR3 DNA follows: TGTGCCAGCAGTTCTGGGCGAAGCGCCGTCCTAGCTTCGGATACGCAGTATTTT.

This chain joins TRBV9 and TRBJ1-6; no clear D. The CDR3 is 15 residues long. Germline assignment: CDR1 SGDLS and CDR2 YYNGEE. V lost 0 bases to trimming and J lost 10 bases, with 14 bases between them. Here the CDR3 DNA reads TGTGCCAGCAGCGTAGTAGGGCTACTGGGGTCACCCCTCCACTTT. Encoded protein: CASSVVGLLGSPLHF.

The chain couples TRBV6-5 to TRBJ2-3; D gene uncertain. Trimming cost V 4 bases and J 4 bases, with 12 bases left between them. CDR3 length equals 14 residues. Germline values: CDR1 MNHEY, CDR2 SVGAGI. This CDR3 is CASSLSKPPDTQYF. CDR3 nucleotides: TGTGCCAGCAGTTTGAGCAAACCCCCAGATACGCAGTATTTT.

The V and J genes are TRBV19 and TRBJ2-3; no clear D. The germline gives CDR1 LNHDA, CDR2 SQIVND (reference sequence). V dropped 9 bases and J dropped 4 bases, with 8 bases sitting between them. The CDR3 length is 11 residues. The chain's CDR3 is CASATPDTQYF. The DNA of the CDR3 is TGTGCCAGCGCCACGCCAGATACGCAGTATTTT. Supplemented by reference TRBV19 and TRBJ2-3, the full variable domain reads DGGITQSPKYLFRKEGQNVTLSCEQNLNHDAMYWYRQDPGQGLRLIYYSQIVNDFQKGDIAEGYSVSREKKESFPLTVTSAQKNPTAFYLCASATPDTQYFGPGTRLTVL.

The CDR3 DNA sequence: TGTGCCAGCTCACCACCTTGGACCAGCACAGATACGCAGTATTTT. Protein sequence: CASSPPWTSTDTQYF. The chain recombines TRBV18 with TRBJ2-3, with no clear D. V was pared by 0 bases and J by 0 bases, with 7 bases between. Germline assignment: CDR1 KGHSH and CDR2 LQKENI. The CDR3 loop spans 15 amino acids.

The V gene is TRBV28, the J gene TRBJ1-1; D gene ambiguous. V was pared by 5 bases and J by 2 bases, with 12 bases between. From germline, CDR1 is MDHEN and CDR2 SYDVKM. This CDR3 is built from 14 residues. CDR3 in amino acids: CASSPPTLNTEAFF. CDR3 bases: TGTGCCAGCAGTCCCCCTACGTTAAACACTGAAGCTTTCTTT.

This sequence joins TRBV2 and TRBJ1-6, with TRBD1 as a possible D gene (5 bases). Germline V lookup: CDR1 SNHLY, CDR2 FYNNEI. This CDR3 spans 13 amino acids. V lost 4 bases and J lost 11, with 12 bases in between. This CDR3 reads CASSVLGTAPLHF. The CDR3 DNA sequence: TGTGCCAGCAGTGTATTAGGGACGGCACCCCTCCACTTT.

The V and J genes are TRBV21-1 and TRBJ2-7; the tabulated D call, TRBD1, remains unverified against the DNA. TRBV21-1 is tagged as a pseudogene. The CDR3 is 12 residues long. The CDR3 DNA is TGTGCCAGCCAGTTGACAGCGTGCGAGCAGTACTTC. It translates to CASQLTACEQYF.

Concerning this clone itself: Other DNA sequences in the sample encode the same CDR3. The chain uses TRBV27 and TRBJ2-7, with TRBD1 identical over 7 bases. Trimming removed 5 bases from V and 4 bases from J; junction bases left unmatched: 5. The CDR3 has 13 residues. CDR1 is MNHEY and CDR2 is SMNVEV in the germline V gene (reference sequence). In DNA form, the CDR3 reads TGTGCCAGCAGTCGGACAGGCCGGTACGAGCAGTACTTC. This gives the protein CASSRTGRYEQYF.

This clone appeared once. The chain recombines TRBV14 with TRBJ1-2; D gene unclear. The CDR3 is made up of 12 amino acids. V was cut by 2 bases and J by 4 bases, with 5 bases left in between. Germline values: CDR1 SGHDN, CDR2 FVKESK. The CDR3 region is CASSQQLYGYTF. The CDR3 DNA is TGTGCCAGCAGCCAACAACTCTATGGCTACACCTTC.

DNA of the CDR3: TGTGCCAGCAGCTTAGCCGGGGGGGCCTGGGAGCAGTACTTC. It translates to CASSLAGGAWEQYF. This chain joins TRBV7-2 and TRBJ2-7, with 8 bases aligning to TRBD2. V shed 0 bases, J shed 7 bases, and the junction held 5 bases outside the gene matches. CDR3 length equals 14 residues. From germline, CDR1 is SGHTA and CDR2 FQGNSA. Based on the CDR3 plus reference TRBV7-2 and TRBJ2-7, the full variable domain is GAGVSQSPSNKVTEKGKDVELRCDPISGHTALYWYRQSLGQGLEFLIYFQGNSAPDKSGLPSDRFSAERTGGSVSTLTIQRTQQEDSAVYLCASSLAGGAWEQYFGPGTRLTVT.

The genes are TRBV18 and TRBJ2-3; tentative D call: TRBD1 (7 bases). From germline, CDR1 is KGHSH and CDR2 LQKENI. Trimming stripped 0 bases from V and 2 bases from J, with 12 bases between. This CDR3 is built from 16 residues. CDR3 residues: CASSPPAGGITDTQYF. For the CDR3, the DNA is TGTGCCAGCTCACCACCGGCAGGGGGGATCACAGATACGCAGTATTTT.

The V and J genes are TRBV6-5 and TRBJ1-3, with D perhaps TRBD1 (5 bases). Germline V gene data show CDR1 as MNHEY and CDR2 as SVGAGI. V was pared by 4 bases and J by 2 bases, with 15 bases between. There are 16 residues in the CDR3. The CDR3 coding sequence is TGTGCCAGCAGTTCAACTTCGGGGGGACCTGGAAACACCATATATTTT. It translates to CASSSTSGGPGNTIYF.

This rearrangement joins TRBV7-2 to TRBJ2-7; possibly TRBD2 for D (7 bases). The CDR3 has 13 amino acids. From germline, CDR1 is SGHTA and CDR2 FQGNSA. V lost 1 base to trimming and J lost 6 bases, with 10 bases between them. CDR3 sequence reads: CASSLGRGGEQYF. CDR3 in DNA: TGTGCCAGCAGCTTAGGTAGGGGGGGCGAGCAGTACTTC.

The gene calls are TRBV20-1 and TRBJ2-7, with D uncertain. Trimming stripped 3 bases from V and 0 bases from J, with 3 bases between. Germline V gene lookup returns CDR1 DFQATT and CDR2 SNEGSKA (reference sequence). The CDR3 loop spans 11 amino acids. The CDR3 DNA is TGCAGTGCTAGGAGCTCCTACGAGCAGTACTTC. Its protein is CSARSSYEQYF.

The V and J genes are TRBV30 and TRBJ1-6; possible D gene TRBD1, 5 bases. V shed 0 bases and J shed 6 bases, with 18 bases lying between them. From germline, CDR1 is GTSNPN and CDR2 SVGIG (reference sequence). The CDR3 consists of 17 residues. This CDR3 reads CAWSVRMGRIANSPLHF. The CDR3 nucleotides read TGTGCCTGGAGTGTACGTATGGGGCGAATCGCTAATTCACCCCTCCACTTT.